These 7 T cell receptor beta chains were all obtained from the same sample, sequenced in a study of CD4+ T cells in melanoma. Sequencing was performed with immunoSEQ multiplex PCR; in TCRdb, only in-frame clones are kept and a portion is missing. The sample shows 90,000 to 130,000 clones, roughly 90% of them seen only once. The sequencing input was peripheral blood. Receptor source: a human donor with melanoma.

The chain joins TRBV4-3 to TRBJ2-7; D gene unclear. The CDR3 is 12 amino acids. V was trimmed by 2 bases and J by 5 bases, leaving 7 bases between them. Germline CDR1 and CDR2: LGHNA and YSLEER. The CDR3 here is CASSQFGHEQYF. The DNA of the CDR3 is TGCGCCAGCAGCCAATTCGGGCACGAGCAGTACTTC.

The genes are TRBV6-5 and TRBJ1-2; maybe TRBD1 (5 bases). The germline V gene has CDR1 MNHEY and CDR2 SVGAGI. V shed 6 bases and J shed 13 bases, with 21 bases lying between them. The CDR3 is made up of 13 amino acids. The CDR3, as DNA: TGTGCCAGCAGCTACGGGTTCCAGGGAAGACGCACCTTC. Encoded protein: CASSYGFQGRRTF.

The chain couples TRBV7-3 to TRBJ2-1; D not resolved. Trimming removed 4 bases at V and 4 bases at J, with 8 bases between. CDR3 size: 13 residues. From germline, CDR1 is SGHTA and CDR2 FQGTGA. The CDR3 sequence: CASSSGIYNEQFF. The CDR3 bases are TGTGCCAGCAGCTCAGGAATTTACAATGAGCAGTTCTTC.

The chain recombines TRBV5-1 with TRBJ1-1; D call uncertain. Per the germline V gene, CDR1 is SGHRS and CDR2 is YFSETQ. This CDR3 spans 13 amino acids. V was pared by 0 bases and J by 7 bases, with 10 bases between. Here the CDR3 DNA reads TGCGCCAGCAGCTTGGGATGGGGAAATGAAGCTTTCTTT. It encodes CASSLGWGNEAFF.

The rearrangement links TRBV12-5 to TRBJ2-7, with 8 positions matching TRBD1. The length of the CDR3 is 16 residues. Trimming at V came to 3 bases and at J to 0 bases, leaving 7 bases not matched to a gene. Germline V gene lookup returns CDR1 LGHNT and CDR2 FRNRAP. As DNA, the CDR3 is TGTGCTAGTGGTTTAAGGGACAGGAAAAGCTCCTACGAGCAGTACTTC. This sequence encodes CASGLRDRKSSYEQYF.

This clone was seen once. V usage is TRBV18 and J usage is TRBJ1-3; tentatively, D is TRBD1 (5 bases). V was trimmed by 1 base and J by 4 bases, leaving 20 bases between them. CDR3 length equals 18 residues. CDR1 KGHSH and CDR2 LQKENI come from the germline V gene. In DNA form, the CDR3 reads TGTGCCAGCTCACCACAGTGGGACCTTCGGGTGTACGGAAACACCATATATTTT. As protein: CASSPQWDLRVYGNTIYF.

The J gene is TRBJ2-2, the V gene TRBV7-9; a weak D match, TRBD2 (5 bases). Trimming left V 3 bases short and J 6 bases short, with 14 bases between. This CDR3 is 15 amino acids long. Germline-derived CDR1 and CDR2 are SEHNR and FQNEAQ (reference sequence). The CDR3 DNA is TGTGCCAGCAGCTTCACCGGGGTTAGGTCCGGGGAGCTGTTTTTT. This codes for CASSFTGVRSGELFF.